The rows below give T cell receptor beta chains drawn from one sample of a study of blood T cell repertoires in COVID-19. Measured with immunoSEQ multiplex PCR; TCRdb has only the in-frame clones, and not every one. The profile shows 60,000 to 75,000 clones, 85% to 90% of them singletons. The material sequenced was peripheral blood. Receptors were obtained from a human donor in a cohort sampled during active COVID-19. The CDR3 runs from the conserved cysteine through the conserved F or W. The D gene is left open where the match is weak. The size field is filled for only some rows; it gives once, few, many or a size class.

>TRBV15|-|TRBJ2-7|TRBD1
CATSPLTPGQGILEQYF
TGTGCCACCAGCCCCCTCACACCGGGACAGGGTATTCTCGAGCAGTACTTC
>TRBV28|-|TRBJ1-2|-
CASSLGARVYGYTF
TGTGCCAGCAGTTTGGGGGCGCGGGTTTATGGCTACACCTTC
>TRBV29-1|-|TRBJ2-7|-
CSVDTGYSYEQYF
TGCAGCGTTGACACAGGTTACTCCTACGAGCAGTACTTC
>TRBV28|-|TRBJ1-1|-
CASSLGRVQAFF
TGTGCCAGCAGCTTGGGGAGGGTACAGGCTTTCTTT
>TRBV21-1|-|TRBJ1-4|-
CASSSPTEGPNEKLFF
TGTGCCAGCAGCTCCCCCACGGAGGGACCTAATGAAAAACTGTTTTTT
>TRBV19|-|TRBJ2-7|-
CATNGGTSTYEQYF
TGTGCCACCAACGGAGGAACTAGTACCTACGAGCAGTACTTC
>TRBV11-1|-|TRBJ2-1|TRBD2
CASSPRLAGGRHEQFF
TGTGCCAGCAGCCCCCGACTAGCGGGGGGAAGGCATGAGCAGTTCTTC
>TRBV7-8|-|TRBJ2-3|TRBD2
CASSFGLAGSDTQYF
TGTGCCAGCAGCTTCGGACTAGCGGGATCCGATACGCAGTATTTT
>TRBV18|-|TRBJ1-2|-
CASSPGGGGAHYGYTF
TGTGCCAGCTCACCCGGCGGCGGGGGCGCCCACTATGGCTACACCTTC
>TRBV3-1/TRBV3-2|-|TRBJ1-4|-
CASRETGNEKLFF
TGTGCCAGCAGAGAAACGGGGAATGAAAAACTGTTTTTT
>TRBV4-1|-|TRBJ2-1|-
CASSQVFGGYTEQFF
TGCGCCAGCAGCCAAGTGTTTGGAGGGTACACTGAGCAGTTCTTC
>TRBV18|-|TRBJ1-1|-
CASSPEEGRNTEAFF
TGTGCCAGCTCACCAGAGGAGGGTCGGAACACTGAAGCTTTCTTT
>TRBV15|-|TRBJ1-2|-
CATSREPGSAGFNYGYTF
TGTGCCACCAGCAGAGAGCCAGGGAGCGCGGGATTTAACTATGGCTACACCTTC
>TRBV18|-|TRBJ1-1|TRBD1
CASSPLQGQDTEAFF
TGTGCCAGCTCACCCCTTCAGGGACAGGACACTGAAGCTTTCTTT
>TRBV6-4|once|TRBJ1-2|-
CASTPEMGGRYGYTF
TGTGCCAGCACCCCCGAAATGGGGGGGCGGTATGGCTACACCTTC
>TRBV13|-|TRBJ2-7|-
CASSSTGSSSYEQYF
TGTGCCAGCAGCTCAACCGGGAGTTCTTCCTACGAGCAGTACTTC